The 23 T cell receptor beta chains below all came from one sample that was sequenced in a study of T-cell reconstitution after alpha-beta-depleted transplantation in children (dated by TCRdb to between 2015 and 2016). Receptor libraries were prepared by PCR. The run used an Illumina HiSeq 2500. Molecular barcoding was employed in the preparation of TCR libraries, with unique molecular identifiers being used to normalize TCRbeta repertoire quantification. TCRdb reworked the public reads: Q25 trimming with fastp, MiXCR clone assembly, productive beta chains retained. Each entry is one CDR3 protein sequence, shown with its most common DNA and genes. The sample records 350,000 to 400,000 distinct CDR3 sequences, 10% to 15% of which are singletons. Roughly 4.3% of the sample rests with the top ten. Sequenced material: PBMCs, taken from the stem cell graft. These receptors were taken from a human donor who donated a stem cell graft to a child with Fanconi anemia.

This clonotype showed up many times. This rearrangement joins TRBV18 to TRBJ2-7; D gene uncertain. V lost 3 bases and J lost 2, with 8 bases in between. The CDR3 runs 13 residues. Germline V gives CDR1 KGHSH, CDR2 LQKENI. The CDR3 here is CASSPSATYEQYV. CDR3 DNA sequence: TGTGCCAGCTCACCTTCGGCGACCTACGAGCAGTACGTC.

This clonotype came up a few times. This chain links TRBV5-1 with TRBJ2-7, with D possibly matching TRBD1 (7 bases). The CDR3 totals 14 residues. Germline V CDR1 and CDR2: SGHRS, YFSETQ. V was trimmed by 4 bases and J by 6 bases, leaving 17 bases between them. The CDR3 protein is CASSDQGGDSEQYF. The CDR3 DNA is TGCGCCAGCAGCGACCAGGGGGGCGACTCCGAGCAGTACTTC.

This clonotype occurred many times. The V and J genes are TRBV20-1 and TRBJ2-7, with 7 nucleotides matching TRBD1. Germline V gives CDR1 DFQATT, CDR2 SNEGSKA (reference sequence). The CDR3 spans 13 residues. The junction had 8 bases not matched to a gene; V was cut back by 6 bases and J by 3 bases. The CDR3: CSAPRGDSYEQYF. For the CDR3, the DNA is TGCAGTGCCCCGAGAGGGGACAGCTACGAGCAGTACTTC.

This clonotype has more than one count but fewer than ten. The chain recombines TRBV30 with TRBJ2-7; D remains ambiguous. With 4 bases removed from V and 0 bases from J, the gap between germline ends came to 13 bases. Germline CDR1 is GTSNPN and CDR2 is SVGIG (reference sequence). This CDR3 comprises 14 residues. For the CDR3, the DNA is TGTGCCTGGAAAACAGACCCGAGCTCCTACGAGCAGTACTTC. Protein sequence: CAWKTDPSSYEQYF.

J is TRBJ1-5 and V is TRBV29-1, with D perhaps matching TRBD1 (6 bases). V lost 4 bases to trimming and J lost 4 bases, with 17 bases between them. Germline V gives CDR1 SQVTM, CDR2 ANQGSEA. CDR3 length equals 15 residues. CDR3 in amino acids: CSVVEAGASNQPQHF. CDR3 bases: TGCAGCGTTGTTGAGGCAGGGGCCTCGAATCAGCCCCAGCATTTT.

The chain links TRBV18 to TRBJ2-2, with a weak D call TRBD1 (6 bases). The CDR3 is 14 residues long. Deletions cut 6 bases from V and 1 base from J, with 9 bases between. Looked up from germline, CDR1 is KGHSH and CDR2 is LQKENI. The CDR3 spells CASSFRGNTGELFF. The CDR3 region has the DNA TGTGCCAGCTCCTTCAGGGGGAACACCGGGGAGCTGTTTTTT.

The chain links TRBV5-1 to TRBJ2-2; 8 bases match TRBD2. Germline V lookup: CDR1 SGHRS, CDR2 YFSETQ. CDR3 size: 15 residues. With 5 bases clipped from V and 8 bases from J, the junction kept 11 bases outside the gene matches. The CDR3 bases are TGCGCCAGCAGACCTACTAGCGGAGGAGTGGGGGAGCTGTTTTTT. Residues: CASRPTSGGVGELFF.

In this sample, this clonotype turned up a few times. The chain's CDR3 is CASSFSGGGGEQYV. DNA of the CDR3: TGTGCCAGCAGTTTTTCGGGCGGGGGCGGTGAGCAGTACGTC. The chain has TRBV28 and TRBJ2-7, with D perhaps matching TRBD2 (7 bases). Deletions cut 3 bases from V and 7 bases from J, with 16 bases between. Germline V gene sequence: CDR1 MDHEN, CDR2 SYDVKM. CDR3 length: 14 residues.

This chain connects TRBV5-1 to TRBJ2-2, with D perhaps TRBD1 (6 bases). Germline V gives CDR1 SGHRS, CDR2 YFSETQ. The CDR3 covers 19 residues. Trimming pared 6 bases from V and 3 bases from J, leaving 27 bases between. For the CDR3, the DNA is TGCGCCAGCAAAAATGAGGGCAGGGGACACCAAAGGGACACCGGGGAGCTGTTTTTT. This sequence encodes CASKNEGRGHQRDTGELFF.

V is TRBV14 and J is TRBJ2-3; D is undetermined. Between the trimmed V and J ends, which lost 4 bases and 0 bases, there was a span of 8 bases. The CDR3 runs 14 residues. Germline V gene sequence: CDR1 SGHDN, CDR2 FVKESK. In DNA form, the CDR3 reads TGTGCCAGCAGCCGCCAACCGAGCACAGATACGCAGTATTTT. It codes for CASSRQPSTDTQYF. Supplemented by reference TRBV14 and TRBJ2-3, the full variable domain reads EAGVTQFPSHSVIEKGQTVTLRCDPISGHDNLYWYRRVMGKEIKFLLHFVKESKQDESGMPNNRFLAERTGGTYSTLKVQPAELEDSGVYFCASSRQPSTDTQYFGPGTRLTVL.

This clonotype was seen only a few times. The CDR3 sequence is CASNPSSGSYNSPLHF. CDR3 bases: TGTGCCAGCAATCCTTCGAGTGGTTCCTATAATTCACCCCTCCACTTT. The chain recombines TRBV6-2 or TRBV6-3 with TRBJ1-6; D remains ambiguous. The CDR3 is 16 amino acids. CDR1 MNHEY and CDR2 SVGEGT come from the germline V gene. The V and J ends lost 7 bases and 1 base respectively, with 14 bases between them.

This clonotype came up many times. The chain links TRBV12-3 or TRBV12-4 to TRBJ1-1; 7 bases are shared with TRBD1. CDR3 length: 13 residues. After removal of 8 bases from V and 10 bases from J, the junction contained 13 bases not matched to a gene. CDR3 sequence reads: CASRMQGGEGAFF. CDR3 sequence (DNA): TGTGCCAGCCGCATGCAAGGGGGCGAGGGAGCTTTCTTT.

This clonotype was observed a handful of times. This sequence joins TRBV20-1 and TRBJ2-3; 12 bases agree with TRBD2. The junction had 10 bases not matched to a gene; V was cut back by 6 bases and J by 9 bases. Germline CDR1 is DFQATT and CDR2 is SNEGSKA (reference sequence). CDR3 size: 14 residues. CDR3 region: CSAIGGTSGYTQYF. CDR3 bases: TGCAGTGCCATAGGCGGGACTAGCGGGTACACGCAGTATTTT.

This clonotype was counted at least ten times. V is TRBV9 and J is TRBJ1-1, with a tentative D call TRBD1 (5 bases). V shed 3 bases and J shed 5 bases, with 11 bases lying between them. The CDR3 length is 13 residues. Looked up from germline, CDR1 is SGDLS and CDR2 is YYNGEE. This CDR3 is CASSEGFRTEAFF. The CDR3 nucleotides are TGTGCCAGCAGCGAGGGGTTTCGGACTGAAGCTTTCTTT.

The CDR3 nucleotides are TGTGCCAGCAGCTTAAGCACGGACAAACGAAACACCATATATTTT. Amino acid sequence: CASSLSTDKRNTIYF. This chain joins TRBV11-2 and TRBJ1-3; TRBD1 might be the D (5 bases). The CDR3 has 15 amino acids. Between the trimmed V and J ends, which lost 2 bases and 5 bases, there was a span of 13 bases. CDR1 SGHAT and CDR2 FQNNGV come from the germline V gene.

This clonotype has just a few counts. This chain joins TRBV20-1 and TRBJ1-2, with 8 bases fitting TRBD1. Germline loops: CDR1 DFQATT, CDR2 SNEGSKA (reference sequence). With 5 bases clipped from V and 6 bases from J, the junction kept 2 bases outside the gene matches. CDR3 length: 11 amino acids. CDR3 DNA sequence: TGCAGTGCTTGGACAGGGAATGGCTACACCTTC. Translating gives CSAWTGNGYTF.

This clonotype was seen a handful of times. The chain uses TRBV7-9 and TRBJ2-5; the match to TRBD2 covers 7 bases. V was pared by 5 bases and J by 5 bases, with 5 bases of the junction left unmatched. CDR3 length: 13 residues. CDR1 is SEHNR, CDR2 FQNEAQ, per germline (reference sequence). The CDR3 sequence: CASSRDGGETQYF. The DNA of the CDR3 is TGTGCCAGCAGCCGAGACGGGGGGGAGACCCAGTACTTC.

The chain links TRBV12-3 or TRBV12-4 to TRBJ2-2; possibly TRBD2 for D (7 bases). V was cut by 2 bases and J by 3 bases, with 13 bases left in between. The CDR3 covers 16 residues. Here the CDR3 reads CASSLPGGRYTGELFF. The CDR3 DNA is TGTGCCAGCAGTTTACCGGGGGGCCGATACACCGGGGAGCTGTTTTTT.

The chain uses TRBV28 and TRBJ1-2; D unclear. This CDR3 has 14 amino acids. Trimming pared 2 bases from V and 5 bases from J, leaving 12 bases between. Per the germline V gene, CDR1 is MDHEN and CDR2 is SYDVKM. CDR3 coding DNA: TGTGCCAGCAGTTTACGAGGCAGCGTTTATGGCTACACCTTC. Translated: CASSLRGSVYGYTF.

This clonotype was observed at least ten times. The rearrangement uses TRBV7-2 and TRBJ2-7; no definite D call. The V gene's germline CDR1 is SGHTA and CDR2 FQGNSA. The CDR3 sequence is 14 residues long. Trimming took off 5 bases at V and 5 bases at J, with 16 bases between the two ends. The CDR3 sequence: CASSPFTPTDEQYF. The CDR3 DNA sequence: TGTGCCAGCAGCCCCTTTACTCCTACGGACGAGCAGTACTTC.

In this sample, this clonotype turned up many times. The genes are TRBV9 and TRBJ2-3; D ambiguous. Germline-derived CDR1 and CDR2 are SGDLS and YYNGEE. This CDR3 contains 13 residues. V lost 1 base to trimming and J lost 3 bases, with 6 bases between them. The CDR3 nucleotides are TGTGCCAGCAGCGTAATGGGGACAGATACGCAGTATTTT. Protein: CASSVMGTDTQYF. Full variable domain (rest looked up from reference TRBV9 and TRBJ2-3): DSGVTQTPKHLITATGQRVTLRCSPRSGDLSVYWYQQSLDQGLQFLIQYYNGEERAKGNILERFSAQQFPDLHSELNLSSLELGDSALYFCASSVMGTDTQYFGPGTRLTVL.

The V gene is TRBV5-1, the J gene TRBJ2-7, with TRBD1 matching 7 bases. The CDR3 sequence is 15 residues long. The germline V gene encodes CDR1 SGHRS and CDR2 YFSETQ. Trimming removed 1 base from V and 2 bases from J; junction bases left unmatched: 6. The CDR3 loop reads CASSLSRGGPYEQYF. In nucleotides, the CDR3 is TGCGCCAGCAGCTTGTCAAGAGGGGGCCCCTACGAGCAGTACTTC. Full variable domain (rest looked up from reference TRBV5-1 and TRBJ2-7): KAGVTQTPRYLIKTRGQQVTLSCSPISGHRSVSWYQQTPGQGLQFLFEYFSETQRNKGNFPGRFSGRQFSNSRSEMNVSTLELGDSALYLCASSLSRGGPYEQYFGPGTRLTVT.

In its sample, this clonotype was seen many times. CDR3 protein: CSVTLGIDRPQHF. The DNA of the CDR3 is TGCAGCGTTACCCTGGGGATTGATCGGCCCCAGCATTTT. The chain couples TRBV29-1 to TRBJ1-5; D gene ambiguous. Germline lookup yields CDR1 SQVTM and CDR2 ANQGSEA. This CDR3 region has 13 residues. The ends were cut back, 5 bases at V and 9 bases at J, with 17 bases in the middle.